This TCR beta chain was captured by sequencing in a study of T cells in Graves' hyperthyroidism and ophthalmopathy. Study-wide background: Peripheral blood sampling occurred at initial diagnosis, before any treatment.

TCR beta CDR3 sequences were amplified from RNA transcripts. The TCR CDR3 first-round RT-PCR relied on the HTBI primer set. TCRdb recomputed calls from the multiplex PCR reads with MiXCR, one row per CDR3 protein. Of 530,000 or so distinct CDR3 sequences in the sample, more than 15% were seen once. Clinical symptoms, serum thyroxine and TRAb, thyroid ultrasound and orbital computed tomography were used for the diagnoses. Trimming at V came to 0 bases and at J to 7 bases, leaving 2 bases not matched to a gene. Germline CDR1 reads LGHNA; CDR2 reads YNFKEQ. The CDR3 covers 15 residues. The TCR originated in a woman aged 18-29 years with Graves' ophthalmopathy. Sequenced input: blood. This chain joins TRBV4-2 and TRBJ2-1; 11 nucleotides line up with TRBD2. DNA for the CDR3: TGTGCCAGCAGCCAAGATAGCGGGGGGGCAAATGAGCAGTTCTTC. This encodes CASSQDSGGANEQFF.